Sequencing of this T cell receptor beta chain was carried out in a study of T-cell reconstitution after alpha-beta-depleted transplantation in children. The CDR3 sequence is 14 residues long. Germline values: CDR1 PRHDT, CDR2 FYEKMQ (reference sequence). Trimming removed 1 base from V and 0 bases from J, with 7 bases in between. Unique molecular identifiers were incorporated when the TCRbeta library was constructed. TCRdb reanalysed the PCR reads using MiXCR and keeps one entry per CDR3 protein. The sample includes about 200,000 distinct CDR3 sequences, 13% to 15% of them seen just once. There are many counts of this clonotype.

The sequence derives from a human donor who donated a stem cell graft to a child with acute lymphoblastic leukemia. J is TRBJ2-7 and V is TRBV13; a possible D gene is TRBD1 (6 bases). Sample: PBMCs from the stem cell graft donor, taken from the stem cell graft. The CDR3 sequence is CASSLEGDSYEQYF. Written as DNA, the CDR3 is TGTGCCAGCAGCTTAGAGGGGGACTCCTACGAGCAGTACTTC.